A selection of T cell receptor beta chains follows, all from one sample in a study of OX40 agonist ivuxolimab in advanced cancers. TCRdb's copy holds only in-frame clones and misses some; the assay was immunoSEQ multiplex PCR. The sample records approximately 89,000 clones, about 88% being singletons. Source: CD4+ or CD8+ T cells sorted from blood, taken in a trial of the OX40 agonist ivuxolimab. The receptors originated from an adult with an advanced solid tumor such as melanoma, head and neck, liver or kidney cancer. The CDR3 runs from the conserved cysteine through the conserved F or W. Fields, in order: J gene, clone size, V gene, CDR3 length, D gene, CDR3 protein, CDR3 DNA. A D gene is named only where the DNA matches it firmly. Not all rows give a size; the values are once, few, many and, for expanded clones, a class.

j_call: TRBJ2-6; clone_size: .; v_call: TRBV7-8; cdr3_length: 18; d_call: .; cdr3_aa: CASSLVGVDLGGANVLTF; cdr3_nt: TGTGCCAGCAGCTTAGTTGGGGTTGACTTAGGTGGGGCCAACGTCCTGACTTTC
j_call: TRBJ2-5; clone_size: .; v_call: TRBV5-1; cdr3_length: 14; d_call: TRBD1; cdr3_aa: CASSQTGAQETQYF; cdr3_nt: TGCGCCAGCAGCCAGACAGGGGCGCAAGAGACCCAGTACTTC
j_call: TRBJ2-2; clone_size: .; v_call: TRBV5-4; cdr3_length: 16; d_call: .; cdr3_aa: CASSPGGSPLAGELFF; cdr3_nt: TGTGCCAGCAGCCCGGGCGGCAGTCCTCTCGCCGGGGAGCTGTTTTTT
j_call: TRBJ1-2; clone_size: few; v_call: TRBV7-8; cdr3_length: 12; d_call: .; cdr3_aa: CATQGRVYGYTF; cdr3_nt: TGTGCCACCCAGGGGCGCGTCTATGGCTACACCTTC
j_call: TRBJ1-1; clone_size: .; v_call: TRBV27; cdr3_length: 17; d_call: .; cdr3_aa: CASSLIGLTAENTEAFF; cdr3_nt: TGTGCCAGCAGTTTAATTGGTCTGACGGCGGAGAACACTGAAGCTTTCTTT
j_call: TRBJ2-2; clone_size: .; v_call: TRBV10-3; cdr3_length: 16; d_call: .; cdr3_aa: CAISESKGSYTGELFF; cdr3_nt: TGTGCCATCAGTGAGTCGAAAGGGTCTTACACCGGGGAGCTGTTTTTT
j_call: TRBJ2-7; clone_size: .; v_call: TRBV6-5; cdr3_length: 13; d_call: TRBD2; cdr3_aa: CASSDGLAGEQYF; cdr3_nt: TGTGCCAGCAGTGACGGACTAGCGGGGGAGCAGTACTTC
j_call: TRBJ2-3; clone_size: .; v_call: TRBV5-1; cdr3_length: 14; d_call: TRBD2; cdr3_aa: CASRGLAGTDTQYF; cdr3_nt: TGCGCCAGCAGGGGATTAGCGGGGACAGATACGCAGTATTTT
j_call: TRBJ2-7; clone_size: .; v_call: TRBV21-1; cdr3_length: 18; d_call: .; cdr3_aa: CASSNDSLAGDYGYEQYF; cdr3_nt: TGTGCCAGCAGCAACGATTCCCTAGCGGGGGATTATGGCTACGAGCAGTACTTC
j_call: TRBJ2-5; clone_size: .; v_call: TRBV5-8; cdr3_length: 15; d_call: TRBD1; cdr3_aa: CASSTGQGRDETQYF; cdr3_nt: TGTGCCAGCAGCACCGGACAGGGACGGGATGAGACCCAGTACTTC
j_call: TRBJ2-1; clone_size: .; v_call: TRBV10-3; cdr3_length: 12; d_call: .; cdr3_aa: CAISGNYNEQFF; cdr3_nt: TGTGCCATCAGTGGTAACTACAATGAGCAGTTCTTC
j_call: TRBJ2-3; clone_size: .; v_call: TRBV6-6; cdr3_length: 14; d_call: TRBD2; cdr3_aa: CASSRLAGADTQYF; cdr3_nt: TGTGCCAGCAGTCGACTAGCGGGGGCGGATACGCAGTATTTT
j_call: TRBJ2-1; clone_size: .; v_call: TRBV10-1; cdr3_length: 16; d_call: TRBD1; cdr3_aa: CASSGGFDRGVNEQFF; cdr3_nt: TGCGCCAGCAGTGGGGGCTTCGACAGGGGGGTGAATGAGCAGTTCTTC
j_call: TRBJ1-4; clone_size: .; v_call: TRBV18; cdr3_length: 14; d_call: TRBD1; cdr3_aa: CASSPGQPDEKLFF; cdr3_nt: TGTGCCAGCTCACCGGGACAGCCCGACGAAAAACTGTTTTTT
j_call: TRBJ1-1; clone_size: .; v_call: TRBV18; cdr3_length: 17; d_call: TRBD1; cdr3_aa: CASSPPNLQGARTEAFF; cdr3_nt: TGTGCCAGCTCACCACCTAACTTACAGGGGGCGCGAACTGAAGCTTTCTTT
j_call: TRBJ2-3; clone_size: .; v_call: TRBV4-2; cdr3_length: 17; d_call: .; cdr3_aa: CASSHLLTTGGTDTQYF; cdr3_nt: TGTGCCAGCAGCCATCTTCTTACGACGGGGGGCACAGATACGCAGTATTTT
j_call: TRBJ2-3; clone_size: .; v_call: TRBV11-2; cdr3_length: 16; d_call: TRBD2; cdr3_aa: CASSLGLSGGTDTQYF; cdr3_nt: TGTGCCAGCAGCTTAGGGTTAAGCGGGGGGACAGATACGCAGTATTTT
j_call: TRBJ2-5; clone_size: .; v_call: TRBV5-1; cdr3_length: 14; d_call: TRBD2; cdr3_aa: CASSLGGSRETQYF; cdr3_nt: TGCGCCAGCAGCTTGGGCGGGAGTCGAGAGACCCAGTACTTC
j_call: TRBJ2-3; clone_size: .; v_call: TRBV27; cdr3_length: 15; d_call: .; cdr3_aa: CASRRQVASTDTQYF; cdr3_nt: TGTGCCAGCAGGAGACAGGTAGCTAGCACAGATACGCAGTATTTT
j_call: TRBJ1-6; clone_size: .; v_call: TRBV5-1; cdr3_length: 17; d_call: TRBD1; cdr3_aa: CASSLGQGGTYNSPLHF; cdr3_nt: TGCGCCAGCAGCCTGGGACAGGGAGGCACCTATAATTCACCCCTCCACTTT
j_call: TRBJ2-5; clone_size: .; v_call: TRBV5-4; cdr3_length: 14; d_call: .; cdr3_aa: CASSLNIIQETQYF; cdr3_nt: TGTGCCAGCAGTCTTAACATCATCCAAGAGACCCAGTACTTC
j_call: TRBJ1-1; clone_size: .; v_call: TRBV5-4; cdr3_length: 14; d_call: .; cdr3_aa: CASSLTVSNTEAFF; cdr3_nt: TGTGCCAGCAGCTTGACAGTCAGTAACACTGAAGCTTTCTTT
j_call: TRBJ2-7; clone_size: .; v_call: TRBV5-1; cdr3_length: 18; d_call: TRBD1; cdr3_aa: CASSLDGTGSLGRYEQYF; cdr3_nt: TGCGCCAGCAGCTTGGACGGGACAGGGAGTTTAGGGCGCTACGAGCAGTACTTC